In this sample, the clone carrying this T cell receptor beta chain turned up a few times. All of the donors were Caucasians in good health. This entry belongs to a study of identical twins. From germline, CDR1 is MNHEY and CDR2 SVGEGT. The ends were cut back, 0 bases at V and 3 bases at J, with 15 bases in the middle. This CDR3 has 17 residues. Template switching introduced a universal primer site, and the cDNA bore unique molecular identifiers. A single record per CDR3 protein comes from TCRdb applying MiXCR to the 5' RACE reads. The repertoire holds 500,000 to 550,000 distinct CDR3 sequences, about 22% seen once, with approximately 0.49% in the top ten. This sample was shared with a second study, whose subject was yellow fever vaccine responses in identical twins.

The TCR comes from a woman aged 18-30 years in good health. Specimen: CD4+ T cells sorted from blood. The chain joins TRBV6-2 or TRBV6-3 to TRBJ1-5; tentatively, D is TRBD1 (5 bases). DNA of the CDR3: TGTGCCAGCAGTTACTCGATGGGGCCCCAGACCAATCAGCCCCAGCATTTT. Translated: CASSYSMGPQTNQPQHF.